Below, 31 T cell receptor beta chains from the same sample are listed, as sequenced in a study of blood T cell repertoires in COVID-19. Generated by immunoSEQ multiplex PCR, the TCRdb table keeps only in-frame clones and is missing some. Of 35,000 to 55,000 clones in the sample, 88% were seen once. The sample taken for sequencing was peripheral blood. The receptors derive from a human donor in a cohort sampled during active COVID-19.

This rearrangement joins TRBV25-1 to TRBJ2-3, with a weak D call TRBD2 (5 bases). Trimming pared 3 bases from V and 5 bases from J, leaving 15 bases between. The CDR3 contains 15 residues. Germline V gene data show CDR1 as MGHDK and CDR2 as SYGVNS. The CDR3 nucleotides are TGTGCCAGCAGTGACCCATCCAGCGGCCAAGATACGCAGTATTTT. Translated: CASSDPSSGQDTQYF.

The chain uses TRBV13 and TRBJ1-4; the D gene is possibly TRBD1 (6 bases). With 5 bases removed from V and 5 bases from J, the gap between germline ends came to 9 bases. Germline CDR1 and CDR2: PRHDT and FYEKMQ (reference sequence). The CDR3 extends over 13 amino acids. The CDR3 region has the DNA TGTGCCAGCAGCCCCGACAGGAATGAAAAACTGTTTTTT. The encoded protein is CASSPDRNEKLFF.

This chain uses TRBV10-3 with TRBJ1-1; 7 positions agree with TRBD1. The germline CDR1 and CDR2 sequences are ENHRY and SYGVKD. CDR3 length: 14 residues. V lost 4 bases, J lost 3 bases, and 5 bases stayed unmatched. The CDR3 bases are TGTGCCATCAGTGGCGGGCAGGGGGACACTGAAGCTTTCTTT. It translates to CAISGGQGDTEAFF.

The V and J genes are TRBV7-8 and TRBJ2-1; perhaps TRBD1 as D (6 bases). The CDR3 runs to 13 residues. Germline V lookup: CDR1 SGHVS, CDR2 FQNEAQ. Trimming stripped 3 bases from V and 6 bases from J, with 9 bases between. CDR3 DNA: TGTGCCAGCAGCTTCTTACAGGGCAATGAGCAGTTCTTC. Encoded protein: CASSFLQGNEQFF. Complete variable domain (other parts from reference TRBV7-8 and TRBJ2-1): GAGVSQSPRYKVAKRGQDVALRCDPISGHVSLFWYQQALGQGPEFLTYFQNEAQLDKSGLPSDRFFAERPEGSVSTLKIQRTQQEDSAVYLCASSFLQGNEQFFGPGTRLTVL.

V is TRBV7-9 and J is TRBJ2-1; the match to TRBD2 covers 12 bases. Germline CDR1 and CDR2: SEHNR and FQNEAQ (reference sequence). Trimming cost V 5 bases and J 7 bases; bases outside gene matches: 6. CDR3 length: 15 amino acids. The CDR3 is CASSLQTSGGNEQFF. The CDR3 DNA sequence: TGTGCCAGCAGCCTACAAACTAGCGGGGGGAATGAGCAGTTCTTC.

The chain is built from TRBV6-6 and TRBJ1-4, with 11 bases aligning to TRBD1. Germline trimming cut 2 bases from V and 7 bases from J; bases unmatched to any gene: 3. The CDR3 is 15 residues long. Germline lookup yields CDR1 MNHNY and CDR2 SVGAGI (reference sequence). CDR3: CASSYGQGASEKLFF. The CDR3 DNA reads as TGTGCCAGCAGTTACGGACAGGGGGCCTCTGAAAAACTGTTTTTT.

The gene calls are TRBV29-1 and TRBJ2-7, with 11 bases lining up with TRBD1. The germline V gene encodes CDR1 SQVTM and CDR2 ANQGSEA. The CDR3 runs 13 residues. V gave up 4 bases and J gave up 3 bases; unmatched junction bases: 2. CDR3 in amino acids: CSVGGTGGYEQYF. The CDR3 DNA reads as TGCAGCGTTGGCGGGACAGGGGGCTACGAGCAGTACTTC.

The rearrangement links TRBV19 to TRBJ1-2, with D tentatively TRBD1 (5 bases). This CDR3 is 15 amino acids long. Trimming took off 6 bases at V and 2 bases at J, with 16 bases between the two ends. Germline CDR1 LNHDA, CDR2 SQIVND (reference sequence). As DNA, the CDR3 is TGTGCCAGTAGGGTGGTCACAGGCGAAAACTATGGCTACACCTTC. This gives the protein CASRVVTGENYGYTF.

This clone was recorded only once. V and J are TRBV24-1 and TRBJ2-3; 8 positions match TRBD2. Per germline, CDR1 KGHDR and CDR2 SFDVKD. This CDR3 contains 16 residues. With V trimmed by 2 bases and J by 1 base, 4 bases remained unmatched. The CDR3: CATSDYQAGGTDTQYF. For the CDR3, the DNA is TGTGCCACCAGTGATTACCAAGCGGGGGGCACAGATACGCAGTATTTT.

The V call is TRBV5-5, the J call TRBJ1-2, with TRBD1 matching over 8 bases. Per the germline V gene, CDR1 is SGHKS and CDR2 is YYEKEE (reference sequence). J gave up 4 bases and V 4 bases, and 9 bases lay outside the gene matches. This CDR3 region has 15 residues. CDR3 amino acids: CASSPKGQAPYGYTF. The CDR3 nucleotides are TGTGCCAGCAGCCCGAAGGGACAGGCCCCCTATGGCTACACCTTC. Variable domain in full (rest from reference TRBV5-5 and TRBJ1-2): DAGVTQSPTHLIKTRGQQVTLRCSPISGHKSVSWYQQVLGQGPQFIFQYYEKEERGRGNFPDRFSARQFPNYSSELNVNALLLGDSALYLCASSPKGQAPYGYTFGSGTRLTVV.

V and J are TRBV25-1 and TRBJ1-2; 7 bases match TRBD1. V lost 2 bases and J lost 4; bases outside the gene matches: 7. The CDR3 sequence is 15 residues long. Germline V gene lookup returns CDR1 MGHDK and CDR2 SYGVNS. This chain's CDR3 is CASSEEPGQSYGYTF. CDR3 DNA: TGTGCCAGCAGTGAAGAGCCGGGACAGTCCTATGGCTACACCTTC.

This chain uses TRBV27 with TRBJ1-6; TRBD1 matches at 7 bases. The germline CDR1 and CDR2 sequences are MNHEY and SMNVEV (reference sequence). J lost 9 bases, V lost 5 bases, and 10 bases had no gene match. The CDR3 is 15 amino acids. CDR3 protein: CASSPGDRPPSPLHF. The CDR3 DNA sequence: TGTGCCAGCAGTCCGGGGGACAGACCGCCTTCACCCCTCCACTTT.

The chain carries TRBV3-1 (or the pseudogene TRBV3-2) and TRBJ2-6; 10 positions match TRBD1. Looked up from germline, CDR1 is LGHDT and CDR2 is YNNKEL (reference sequence). The CDR3 has 17 amino acids. J lost 2 bases, V lost 1 base, and 2 bases had no gene match. The CDR3: CASSQGDRGPGANVLTF. CDR3 DNA sequence: TGTGCCAGCAGCCAAGGGGACAGGGGACCTGGGGCCAACGTCCTGACTTTC.

The chain employs TRBV6-5 and TRBJ1-2; 9 nucleotides align to TRBD1. V shed 1 base and J 6 bases; nucleotides not matched to a gene: 6. CDR1 and CDR2 from the germline V gene are MNHEY and SVGAGI. This CDR3 comprises 15 residues. The CDR3 coding sequence is TGTGCCAGCAGTTACTACCCGACAGGGGGAAATGGCTACACCTTC. Translated, it gives CASSYYPTGGNGYTF.

V gene TRBV30 combines with J gene TRBJ1-1, with D possibly matching TRBD1 (5 bases). CDR3 size: 14 residues. V was clipped by 0 bases and J by 7 bases, with 15 bases between them. Germline-derived CDR1 and CDR2 are GTSNPN and SVGIG (reference sequence). The DNA for the CDR3 is TGTGCCTGGAGTGTACAATTACGAGACAGTGAAGCTTTCTTT. Its protein is CAWSVQLRDSEAFF.

The gene calls are TRBV5-4 and TRBJ2-3; TRBD1 might be the D (5 bases). The V gene lost 0 bases and the J gene lost 0 bases, with 8 bases spanning the gap. The germline gives CDR1 SGHNT, CDR2 YYREEE (reference sequence). The CDR3 has 15 residues. CDR3 nucleotide sequence: TGTGCCAGCAGCTTGGACAGGCATAGCACAGATACGCAGTATTTT. It is translated as CASSLDRHSTDTQYF.

This sequence joins TRBV30 and TRBJ1-6, with TRBD1 identical over 7 bases. Germline loops: CDR1 GTSNPN, CDR2 SVGIG (reference sequence). Trimming took 4 bases from V and 7 from J; bases not matched to a gene: 4. The CDR3 sequence is 13 residues long. CDR3 region: CAWTGQENSPLHF. CDR3 DNA: TGTGCCTGGACCGGACAGGAAAATTCACCCCTCCACTTT.

The chain couples TRBV29-1 to TRBJ1-1; D is unclear. Trimming cost V 3 bases and J 6 bases, with 11 bases left between them. The CDR3 loop spans 12 amino acids. Germline CDR1 SQVTM, CDR2 ANQGSEA. This CDR3 is CSVDVNGAEAFF. The CDR3 DNA reads TGCAGCGTTGATGTTAACGGAGCTGAAGCTTTCTTT.

The chain recombines TRBV7-3 with TRBJ1-2; D remains ambiguous. The CDR3 totals 15 residues. Germline CDR1 is SGHTA and CDR2 is FQGTGA. Trimming shortened V by 2 bases and J by 0 bases, and 10 bases separated the two germline ends. The CDR3 DNA follows: TGTGCCAGCAGCTTATCCCTGACTTCTAACTATGGCTACACCTTC. Translation gives CASSLSLTSNYGYTF.

The gene calls are TRBV27 and TRBJ1-2; unclear D gene. The V end was cut by 1 base, the J end by 0 bases, with 9 bases between. This CDR3 is built from 15 residues. Looked up from germline, CDR1 is MNHEY and CDR2 is SMNVEV (reference sequence). The CDR3 spells CASSLFWAANYGYTF. The CDR3 bases are TGTGCCAGCAGTTTATTCTGGGCCGCTAACTATGGCTACACCTTC.

The V gene is TRBV2, the J gene TRBJ2-1; D is possibly TRBD1 (5 bases). CDR1 and CDR2 (germline): SNHLY, FYNNEI. Trimming removed 6 bases from V and 3 bases from J, with 12 bases in between. The CDR3 is 14 residues long. The CDR3 is CASRDTFYYNEQFF. The CDR3 DNA follows: TGTGCCAGCAGGGACACGTTCTACTACAATGAGCAGTTCTTC.

The table lists this clone with a count of one. V usage is TRBV2 and J usage is TRBJ2-2, with TRBD2 matching over 13 bases. Germline V gene lookup returns CDR1 SNHLY and CDR2 FYNNEI. The CDR3 runs to 17 residues. Trimming cost V 5 bases and J 1 base; bases outside gene matches: 4. CDR3 sequence: CASSRLAGGWNTGELFF. CDR3 coding DNA: TGTGCCAGCAGTAGACTAGCGGGGGGTTGGAACACCGGGGAGCTGTTTTTT.

The rearrangement joins TRBV3-1 (or the pseudogene TRBV3-2) to TRBJ1-6; 7 nucleotides line up with TRBD1. The CDR3 is 15 residues long. V was pared by 1 base and J by 6 bases, with 3 bases of the junction left unmatched. Per germline, CDR1 LGHDT and CDR2 YNNKEL (reference sequence). In DNA, the CDR3 is TGTGCCAGCAGCCAAGCGCAGGGGGTTAATTCACCCCTCCACTTT. It is translated as CASSQAQGVNSPLHF.

This clone was found a few times. The chain couples TRBV5-5 to TRBJ2-7; D is ambiguous. CDR3 length: 12 amino acids. With 0 bases removed from V and 11 bases from J, the gap between germline ends came to 12 bases. CDR1 and CDR2 from the germline V gene are SGHKS and YYEKEE (reference sequence). The CDR3 here is CASSLEPRSKYF. CDR3 bases: TGTGCCAGCAGCTTGGAACCCCGGTCAAAGTACTTC.

V is TRBV7-2 and J is TRBJ2-3; TRBD2 matches 12 bases. The CDR3 is 14 amino acids. With 6 bases clipped from V and 6 bases from J, the junction kept 4 bases outside the gene matches. CDR1 and CDR2 (germline): SGHTA, FQGNSA. The CDR3 loop is CASRLAGGPDTQYF. The CDR3 DNA reads TGTGCCAGCAGGCTAGCGGGGGGGCCCGATACGCAGTATTTT. The whole variable domain, filled in from reference TRBV7-2 and TRBJ2-3, reads GAGVSQSPSNKVTEKGKDVELRCDPISGHTALYWYRQSLGQGLEFLIYFQGNSAPDKSGLPSDRFSAERTGGSVSTLTIQRTQQEDSAVYLCASRLAGGPDTQYFGPGTRLTVL.

The V gene is TRBV6-2 or TRBV6-3, the J gene TRBJ2-7; TRBD1 aligns across 11 bases. Germline V gene sequence: CDR1 MNHEY, CDR2 SVGEGT. The V gene end was trimmed by 1 base and the J gene end by 4 bases; junction bases not matched to a gene: 0. The CDR3 spans 14 residues. This chain's CDR3 is CASSYWDRGYEQYF. CDR3 DNA: TGTGCCAGCAGTTACTGGGACAGGGGGTACGAGCAGTACTTC.

The V call is TRBV6-4, the J call TRBJ1-1; D might be TRBD1 (6 bases). The CDR3 length is 13 residues. CDR1 is MRHNA, CDR2 SNTAGT, per germline. Trimming took off 8 bases at V and 2 bases at J, with 12 bases between the two ends. The CDR3 DNA sequence: TGTGCCAGCGCCCGGGGGGCCAACACTGAAGCTTTCTTT. Amino acids: CASARGANTEAFF.

The chain carries TRBV10-3 and TRBJ2-2, with TRBD1 matching over 9 bases. This CDR3 contains 15 residues. Germline CDR1 ENHRY, CDR2 SYGVKD. After removal of 1 base from V and 7 bases from J, the junction contained 4 bases not matched to a gene. In nucleotides, the CDR3 is TGTGCCATCAGTGAGTGGTCGACAGGGGGCGGGGAGCTGTTTTTT. It yields the protein CAISEWSTGGGELFF.

For this clone: Germline and junction disagree at one end, which may indicate a read error. The gene calls are TRBV4-1 and TRBJ2-7; 9 positions match TRBD1. Germline loops: CDR1 MGHRA, CDR2 YSYEKL. The CDR3 covers 13 residues. The CDR3 DNA is TGCGCCAGGGGACAGGGTAGCTCCCACGAGCAGTACTTC. Translation: CARGQGSSHEQYF.

In its sample, this clone was seen once. The chain links TRBV2 to TRBJ2-7; possible D gene TRBD2, 5 bases. Between the trimmed V and J ends, which lost 4 bases and 5 bases, there was a span of 9 bases. Germline values: CDR1 SNHLY, CDR2 FYNNEI. The CDR3 is 12 amino acids. The CDR3 spells CASSVQLDEQYF. CDR3 bases: TGTGCCAGCAGTGTACAACTAGACGAGCAGTACTTC.

The gene calls are TRBV18 and TRBJ2-1; 10 nucleotides line up with TRBD2. The V and J ends lost 3 bases and 7 bases, in that order; junction bases with no gene match: 9. The germline gives CDR1 KGHSH, CDR2 LQKENI. CDR3 size: 16 residues. This chain's CDR3 is CASSPQTSGEMNEQFF. The CDR3 nucleotides read TGTGCCAGCTCACCCCAAACTAGCGGGGAAATGAATGAGCAGTTCTTC.